This T cell receptor beta chain was captured in a study of tumor and adjacent non-tumor tissue in lung cancer. Study summary: Stage I to III disease affected 10 men and roughly five women aged about 31 to 80.

This sample's RNA came from whole unsorted tissue. Points from the study as a whole: Significantly higher TCR diversity was found in tumor than normal lung.

This clonotype was counted at least ten times. What it binds is not known. CDR1 MNHNS and CDR2 SASEGT come from the germline V gene. CDR3 length: 16 amino acids. Trimming removed 4 bases at V and 0 bases at J, with 13 bases between. TCRbeta libraries were built with three rounds of nested PCR, modified from ARM-PCR. TCRdb re-analysed the multiplex PCR reads in MiXCR, keeping a single row per CDR3 protein. The sample holds 95,000 to 150,000 distinct CDR3 sequences; 60% to 70% are singletons and the top ten take around 13%. The sequenced sample was lung tumor tissue. The chain recombines TRBV6-1 with TRBJ2-1; D remains ambiguous. This receptor was obtained from a man aged 25-40 years with non-small cell lung cancer. The CDR3 region is CASSGPRFRSYNEQFF. CDR3 DNA sequence: TGTGCCAGCAGTGGACCCCGTTTTCGCTCCTACAATGAGCAGTTCTTC.